Following are 29 T cell receptor beta chains from one sample sequenced in a study of cytomegalovirus exposure and HLA in healthy donors. 13 Jbeta primers and 60 Vbeta primers were used for the PCR. The assay was immunoSEQ multiplex PCR, and TCRdb's table has in-frame clones only and misses some. The profile shows 150,000 to 190,000 clones, about 75% of them singletons. Sequencing used PBMCs. The receptors originated from a man between 18 and 29 years old in good health and CMV-seronegative.

The V call is TRBV9, the J call TRBJ2-1; D is undetermined. Germline CDR1 SGDLS, CDR2 YYNGEE. This CDR3 region has 16 residues. Between the trimmed V and J ends, which lost 4 bases and 0 bases, there was a span of 14 bases. In nucleotides, the CDR3 is TGTGCCAGCAGCTCCGTCCGTGACTTCTCCTACAATGAGCAGTTCTTC. It translates to CASSSVRDFSYNEQFF.

This sequence joins TRBV6-5 and TRBJ2-1; TRBD2 agrees at 9 bases. This CDR3 contains 15 residues. The germline V gene encodes CDR1 MNHEY and CDR2 SVGAGI. Trimming removed 6 bases from V and 3 bases from J; junction bases left unmatched: 6. As DNA, the CDR3 is TGTGCCAGCAGCCTCACTAGCGGGTACTACAATGAGCAGTTCTTC. This translates into CASSLTSGYYNEQFF.

The V gene is TRBV6-5, the J gene TRBJ1-1, with 11 bases identical to TRBD1. The CDR3 is 14 residues long. Per the germline V gene, CDR1 is MNHEY and CDR2 is SVGAGI. The ends lost 4 bases at V and 4 bases at J; junction bases unmatched: 2. The CDR3 loop reads CASSSGTGGTEAFF. DNA of the CDR3: TGTGCCAGCAGTTCGGGGACAGGGGGCACTGAAGCTTTCTTT.

V usage is TRBV7-2 and J usage is TRBJ2-3, with TRBD1 matching over 10 bases. The CDR3 covers 14 residues. After removal of 1 base from V and 11 bases from J, the junction contained 6 bases not matched to a gene. Per the germline V gene, CDR1 is SGHTA and CDR2 is FQGNSA. For the CDR3, the DNA is TGTGCCAGCAGCTTAGAGGGACAGGGGTTGGGGCAGTATTTT. Its protein is CASSLEGQGLGQYF.

The chain carries TRBV28 and TRBJ2-5, with 9 bases identical to TRBD1. The CDR3 totals 14 residues. Germline V gene sequence: CDR1 MDHEN, CDR2 SYDVKM. V shed 6 bases, J shed 1 base, and the junction held 3 bases outside the gene matches. CDR3 bases: TGTGCCAGCAGGAAGGACAGGGGCCAAGAGACCCAGTACTTC. Translated: CASRKDRGQETQYF.

The rearrangement joins TRBV19 to TRBJ1-6, with D perhaps TRBD1 (5 bases). CDR1 is LNHDA, CDR2 SQIVND, per germline (reference sequence). Trimming pared 6 bases from V and 7 bases from J, leaving 13 bases between. This CDR3 spans 14 amino acids. DNA of the CDR3: TGTGCCAGTAGCCCGTCCGGGGGGAATTCACCCCTCCACTTT. Protein sequence: CASSPSGGNSPLHF.

The chain couples TRBV19 to TRBJ1-1, with D maybe TRBD1 (5 bases). V was clipped by 4 bases and J by 5 bases, with 11 bases between them. The CDR3 is made up of 13 amino acids. CDR1 and CDR2 (germline): LNHDA, SQIVND (reference sequence). CDR3 sequence reads: CASSTGVGTEAFF. The CDR3 DNA reads as TGTGCCAGTAGTACGGGGGTGGGGACTGAAGCTTTCTTT.

The V and J genes are TRBV4-3 and TRBJ2-1; D possibly corresponds to TRBD2 (7 bases). There are 16 residues in the CDR3. Germline V gene lookup returns CDR1 LGHNA and CDR2 YSLEER. Trimming shortened V by 2 bases and J by 6 bases, and 17 bases separated the two germline ends. This CDR3 is CASSQQSGGLGNEQFF. The CDR3 DNA reads TGCGCCAGCAGCCAACAATCGGGGGGCCTGGGCAATGAGCAGTTCTTC.

This clone was counted between two and nine times. The chain recombines TRBV27 with TRBJ2-1; 13 bases align to TRBD2. V gave up 2 bases and J gave up 9 bases; unmatched junction bases: 4. In germline, CDR1 is MNHEY, CDR2 SMNVEV (reference sequence). The CDR3 consists of 15 residues. The CDR3 region has the DNA TGTGCCAGCAGTTTACAGACTAGCGGGAGGAGTGAGCAGTTCTTC. This codes for CASSLQTSGRSEQFF.

The chain employs TRBV4-3 and TRBJ1-2, with TRBD1 matching over 9 bases. The CDR3 is 13 amino acids. Unmatched junction bases numbered 5, after V lost 4 bases and J lost 8 bases. Looked up from germline, CDR1 is LGHNA and CDR2 is YSLEER. The CDR3 nucleotides are TGCGCCAGCAGCCTCTGGACAGGGGAGGGCTACACCTTC. Encoded protein: CASSLWTGEGYTF.

The chain recombines TRBV7-8 with TRBJ2-7, with 7 bases lining up with TRBD2. This CDR3 has 15 residues. Germline CDR1 SGHVS, CDR2 FQNEAQ. Trimming took 5 bases from V and 6 from J; bases not matched to a gene: 13. The CDR3 protein is CASSARTGRAGEQYF. CDR3 sequence (DNA): TGTGCCAGCAGCGCGCGGACGGGGAGGGCCGGCGAGCAGTACTTC.

In the case of this clone: An end of the junction differs from the germline gene, which may be a read error. This chain links TRBV9 with TRBJ2-1; 9 positions agree with TRBD2. There are 15 residues in the CDR3. Germline CDR1 is SGDLS and CDR2 is YYNGEE. The CDR3 reads CASTVGAGGGNEQFF. CDR3 bases: TGTGCCAGCACCGTAGGCGCGGGAGGGGGTAATGAGCAGTTCTTC.

CDR3 protein: CASSGSGDTQYF. The DNA for the CDR3 is TGTGCCAGCAGCGGGAGCGGTGATACGCAGTATTTT. This chain uses TRBV6-5 with TRBJ2-3; the D gene is possibly TRBD2 (6 bases). V was trimmed by 6 bases and J by 6 bases, leaving 10 bases between them. This CDR3 has 12 amino acids. Germline V gives CDR1 MNHEY, CDR2 SVGAGI.

This clone was picked up a small number of times. The CDR3 reads CASSPGQGAFYEQYF. The CDR3 DNA reads as TGTGCCAGCAGCCCGGGGCAGGGGGCATTCTACGAGCAGTACTTC. This sequence joins TRBV9 and TRBJ2-7; 8 bases line up with TRBD1. Germline lookup yields CDR1 SGDLS and CDR2 YYNGEE. The CDR3 extends over 15 amino acids. The V gene end was trimmed by 4 bases and the J gene end by 3 bases; junction bases not matched to a gene: 9.

This clone showed up just once. V gene TRBV9 combines with J gene TRBJ2-5; D gene ambiguous. The end of the DNA is better explained by TRBJ2-7, so the J call may be wrong. The germline CDR1 and CDR2 sequences are SGDLS and YYNGEE. There are 15 residues in the CDR3. CDR3 nucleotide sequence: TGTGCCAGCAGCAAAAGCCACCTCCTAGGCTACGAGCAGTACTTC. It is translated as CASSKSHLLGYEQYF.

The rearrangement joins TRBV21-1 to TRBJ2-1; no DNA check was done on the table's D call, TRBD2. TRBV21-1 is listed as a pseudogene. This CDR3 contains 15 residues. The CDR3, as DNA: TGTGCCAGCAGCAAAGTCGGACTAGCCTACAATGAGCAGTTCTTC. The encoded protein is CASSKVGLAYNEQFF.

This clone has a single count. This sequence joins TRBV29-1 and TRBJ2-2; TRBD1 is a possible D gene (6 bases). CDR1 and CDR2 from the germline V gene are SQVTM and ANQGSEA. This CDR3 has 12 amino acids. V lost 4 bases to trimming and J lost 4 bases, with 7 bases between them. The DNA of the CDR3 is TGCAGCGTTGCAGGGGCCACCGGGGAGCTGTTTTTT. Protein product: CSVAGATGELFF.

This clone was seen more than once but under ten times. V gene TRBV19 combines with J gene TRBJ1-1, with 7 bases lining up with TRBD1. V lost 10 bases and J lost 3; bases outside the gene matches: 5. This CDR3 is built from 12 residues. CDR1 LNHDA and CDR2 SQIVND come from the germline V gene (reference sequence). The CDR3 spells CATQGGYTEAFF. The CDR3 region has the DNA TGTGCCACCCAGGGGGGATACACTGAAGCTTTCTTT.

About this clone itself: One end of the junction does not line up with germline, which may come from a read error. J is TRBJ2-7 and V is TRBV19; no clear D gene. The CDR3 contains 13 residues. The germline V gene encodes CDR1 LNHDA and CDR2 SQIVND (reference sequence). CDR3 loop: CASSIALGYEQYF. The DNA for the CDR3 is TGTGCCAGTAGCATAGCACTTGGCTACGAGCAGTACTTC.

The chain combines TRBV9 with TRBJ2-3, with 7 bases fitting TRBD2. Germline trimming cut 3 bases from V and 6 bases from J; bases unmatched to any gene: 7. This CDR3 contains 14 residues. The germline V gene encodes CDR1 SGDLS and CDR2 YYNGEE. The CDR3 reads CASSEPPSGDTQYF. CDR3 coding DNA: TGTGCCAGCAGCGAACCCCCTAGCGGCGATACGCAGTATTTT.

The rearrangement uses TRBV14 and TRBJ1-2, with 8 positions matching TRBD1. The junction had 11 bases not matched to a gene; V was cut back by 3 bases and J by 5 bases. Germline CDR1 and CDR2: SGHDN and FVKESK. The CDR3 loop spans 16 amino acids. CDR3 sequence reads: CASSHKPRDRKYGYTF. For the CDR3, the DNA is TGTGCCAGCAGCCATAAACCCCGGGACAGGAAATATGGCTACACCTTC.

V usage is TRBV29-1 and J usage is TRBJ2-7; the match to TRBD2 covers 10 bases. The CDR3 totals 15 residues. Germline trimming cut 4 bases from V and 0 bases from J; bases unmatched to any gene: 6. The germline V gene has CDR1 SQVTM and CDR2 ANQGSEA. The CDR3 region has the DNA TGCAGCGTTGTGCCCATAGCGGGAGGCTCCTACGAGCAGTACTTC. It is translated as CSVVPIAGGSYEQYF.

This clone was counted only a few times. The sample has other DNA sequences that encode this CDR3 too. V is TRBV6-1 and J is TRBJ2-7; 10 positions agree with TRBD2. CDR3 size: 14 residues. The V and J ends lost 6 bases and 2 bases, in that order; junction bases with no gene match: 4. Germline loops: CDR1 MNHNS, CDR2 SASEGT. CDR3 residues: CASRPTSGTYEQYF. CDR3 sequence (DNA): TGTGCCAGCAGACCAACTAGCGGGACCTACGAGCAGTACTTC.

This clone was detected only a few times. The chain couples TRBV30 to TRBJ1-2, with D perhaps TRBD1 (6 bases). CDR3 length equals 18 residues. The V gene's germline CDR1 is GTSNPN and CDR2 SVGIG (reference sequence). Trimming left V 2 bases short and J 0 bases short, with 22 bases between. The CDR3 nucleotides are TGTGCCTGGAGTCGCGTTAACACAGGGAGGGATGCTAACTATGGCTACACCTTC. Translation gives CAWSRVNTGRDANYGYTF.

The chain recombines TRBV29-1 with TRBJ2-5; D may be TRBD1 (8 bases). With the DNA end fitting TRBJ2-7 better, the J assignment may be wrong. CDR1 and CDR2 (germline): SQVTM, ANQGSEA. This CDR3 is built from 14 residues. In DNA form, the CDR3 reads TGCAGCGTTGGGCCTGGACAGGGACTACACGAGCAGTACTTC. Protein: CSVGPGQGLHEQYF.

In DNA form, the CDR3 reads TGTGCTAGTGGTTTGGTAGTAAGCAGGGGGCCTCCAGAGCAGTACTTC. It encodes CASGLVVSRGPPEQYF. J is TRBJ2-7 and V is TRBV12-5; TRBD1 agrees at 8 bases. The germline gives CDR1 LGHNT, CDR2 FRNRAP. This CDR3 region has 16 residues. V shed 0 bases and J 7 bases; nucleotides not matched to a gene: 11.

This clone was seen a single time. The chain links TRBV4-1 to TRBJ2-1, with TRBD2 identical over 13 bases. Germline V gene sequence: CDR1 MGHRA, CDR2 YSYEKL. The CDR3 runs to 16 residues. V was clipped by 3 bases and J by 8 bases; unmatched bases: 7. CDR3 bases: TGCGCCAGCAGCCACTCCGGGACTAGCGGGATAGATGAGCAGTTCTTC. Protein: CASSHSGTSGIDEQFF.

The V call is TRBV5-4, the J call TRBJ2-1; 9 bases are shared with TRBD2. With V trimmed by 0 bases and J by 2 bases, 3 bases remained unmatched. The CDR3 is made up of 16 amino acids. Germline V lookup: CDR1 SGHNT, CDR2 YYREEE (reference sequence). Here the CDR3 reads CASSLALAGPYNEQFF. The CDR3 bases are TGTGCCAGCAGCTTGGCGCTAGCGGGACCCTACAATGAGCAGTTCTTC.

The chain is built from TRBV7-9 and TRBJ1-5; 9 bases align to TRBD1. The V gene's germline CDR1 is SEHNR and CDR2 FQNEAQ (reference sequence). Unmatched junction bases numbered 6, after V lost 0 bases and J lost 6 bases. The CDR3 has 16 residues. CDR3 coding DNA: TGTGCCAGCAGCTTAGCGCGGACAGGGGTTCCTCAGCCCCAGCATTTT. Encoded protein: CASSLARTGVPQPQHF. Full variable domain (remainder filled in from reference TRBV7-9 and TRBJ1-5): DTGVSQNPRHKITKRGQNVTFRCDPISEHNRLYWYRQTLGQGPEFLTYFQNEAQLEKSRLLSDRFSAERPKGSFSTLEIQRTEQGDSAMYLCASSLARTGVPQPQHFGDGTRLSIL.